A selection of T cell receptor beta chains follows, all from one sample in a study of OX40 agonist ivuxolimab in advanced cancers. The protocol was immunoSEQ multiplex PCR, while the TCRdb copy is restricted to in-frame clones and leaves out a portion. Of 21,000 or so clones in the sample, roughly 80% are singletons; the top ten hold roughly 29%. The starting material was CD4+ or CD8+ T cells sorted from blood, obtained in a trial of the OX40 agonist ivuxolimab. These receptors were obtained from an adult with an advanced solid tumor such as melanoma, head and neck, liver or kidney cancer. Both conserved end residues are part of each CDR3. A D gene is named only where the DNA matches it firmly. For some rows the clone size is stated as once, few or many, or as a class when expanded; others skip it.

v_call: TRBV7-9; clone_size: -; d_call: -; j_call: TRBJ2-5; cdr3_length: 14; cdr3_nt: TGTGCCAGCAGCTTGAGTGGTAGGGAAGAGACCCAGTACTTC; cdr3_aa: CASSLSGREETQYF
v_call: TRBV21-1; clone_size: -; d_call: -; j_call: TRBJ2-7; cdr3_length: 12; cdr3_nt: TGTGCCAGCGAGGGTCTCGGAAACGAGCAGTACTTC; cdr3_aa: CASEGLGNEQYF
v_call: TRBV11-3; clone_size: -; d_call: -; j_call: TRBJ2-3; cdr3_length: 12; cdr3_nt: TGTGCCAGCAGCTCACTTTCCAATACGCAGTATTTT; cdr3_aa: CASSSLSNTQYF
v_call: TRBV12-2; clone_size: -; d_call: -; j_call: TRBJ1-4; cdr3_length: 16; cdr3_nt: TGTGCAAGTCGCTTAACACACGACCCGTCCTGGGGAAAACTGTTTTTT; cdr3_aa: CASRLTHDPSWGKLFF
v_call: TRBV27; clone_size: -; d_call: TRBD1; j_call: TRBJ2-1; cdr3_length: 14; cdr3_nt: TGTGCCAGCAGTTTATCGGGACAGTACAATGAGCAGTTCTTC; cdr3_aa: CASSLSGQYNEQFF
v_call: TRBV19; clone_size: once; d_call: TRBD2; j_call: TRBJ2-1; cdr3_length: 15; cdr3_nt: TGTGCCAGTAGGTGGGGGGAGGGCACCTACAATGAGCAGTTCTTC; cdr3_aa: CASRWGEGTYNEQFF
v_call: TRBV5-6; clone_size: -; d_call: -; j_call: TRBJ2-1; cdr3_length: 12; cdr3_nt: TGTGCCAGCAGCTTAGGGAGAAATGAGCAGTTCTTC; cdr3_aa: CASSLGRNEQFF
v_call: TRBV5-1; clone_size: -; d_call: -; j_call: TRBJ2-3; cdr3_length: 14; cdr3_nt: TGCGCCAGCAGCTTTGGGCCGCGCACAGATACGCAGTATTTT; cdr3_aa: CASSFGPRTDTQYF
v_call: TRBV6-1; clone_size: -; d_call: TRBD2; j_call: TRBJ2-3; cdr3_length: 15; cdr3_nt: TGTGCCAGCAGCCGACTAGCGGAGCTGGCAGATACGCAGTATTTT; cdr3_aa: CASSRLAELADTQYF
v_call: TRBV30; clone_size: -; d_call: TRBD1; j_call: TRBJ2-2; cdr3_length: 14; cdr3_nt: TGTGCCTGGTCAACAGGGGCGGGCACCGGGGAGCTGTTTTTT; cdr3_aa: CAWSTGAGTGELFF
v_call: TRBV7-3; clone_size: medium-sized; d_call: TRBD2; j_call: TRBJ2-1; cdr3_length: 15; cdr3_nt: TGTGCCAGCAGCTTAACAAGCGGGAGTGGGTATGAGCAGTTCTTC; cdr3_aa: CASSLTSGSGYEQFF
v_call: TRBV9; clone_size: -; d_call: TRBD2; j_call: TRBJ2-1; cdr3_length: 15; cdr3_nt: TGTGCCAGCAGCGCTAGGACTAGCGGGAGAAATGAGCAGTTCTTC; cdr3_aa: CASSARTSGRNEQFF
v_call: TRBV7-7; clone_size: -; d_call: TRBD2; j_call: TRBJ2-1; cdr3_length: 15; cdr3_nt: TGTGCTAGCAGCTTATGGGCGGGAGGGGCATATGAGCAGTTCTTC; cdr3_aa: CASSLWAGGAYEQFF
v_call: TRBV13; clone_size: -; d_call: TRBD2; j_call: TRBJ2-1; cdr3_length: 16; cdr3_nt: TGTGCCAGCAGCCCACTAGCGGGGCGCTCCTACAATGAGCAGTTCTTC; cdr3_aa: CASSPLAGRSYNEQFF
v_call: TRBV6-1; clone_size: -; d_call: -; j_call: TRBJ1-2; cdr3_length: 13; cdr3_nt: TGTGCCAGCAGAGAACAGGGAGGGTATGGCTACACCTTC; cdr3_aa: CASREQGGYGYTF
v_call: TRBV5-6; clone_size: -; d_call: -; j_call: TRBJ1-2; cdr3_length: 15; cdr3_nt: TGTGCCAGCAGCTACCCGCCCGGGCCCGAGGATGGCTACACCTTC; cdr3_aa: CASSYPPGPEDGYTF
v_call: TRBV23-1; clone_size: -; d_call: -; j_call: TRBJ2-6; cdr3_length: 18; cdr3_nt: TGCGCCAGCAGTGTAAACAGTACGCAACAAAGTCGGGCCAACGTCCTGACTTTC; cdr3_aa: CASSVNSTQQSRANVLTF
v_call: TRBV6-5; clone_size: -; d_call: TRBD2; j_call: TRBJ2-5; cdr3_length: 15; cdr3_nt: TGTGCCAGCACCCTTAGCGGGAGGGCCGGAGAGACCCAGTACTTC; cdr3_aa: CASTLSGRAGETQYF
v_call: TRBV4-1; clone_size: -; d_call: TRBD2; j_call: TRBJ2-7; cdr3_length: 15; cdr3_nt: TGCGCCAGCAGCCAGACTAGCTACGGCTCCTACGAGCAGTACTTC; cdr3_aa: CASSQTSYGSYEQYF
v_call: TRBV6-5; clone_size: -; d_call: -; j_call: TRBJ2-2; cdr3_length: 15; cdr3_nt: TGTGCCAGCAGTTACTCTACAGGTCCCGGGGGGGAGCTGTTTTTT; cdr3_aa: CASSYSTGPGGELFF
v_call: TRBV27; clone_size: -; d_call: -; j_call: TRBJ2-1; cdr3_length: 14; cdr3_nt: TGTGCCAGCAGTCCAAGGACTCGAGTCGATGAGCAGTTCTTC; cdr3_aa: CASSPRTRVDEQFF
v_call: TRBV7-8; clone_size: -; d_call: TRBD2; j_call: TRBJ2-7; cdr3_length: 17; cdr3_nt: TGTGCCAGCAGCTTAGCGTGGGCTAGCGGGAGCTCCTACGAGCAGTACTTC; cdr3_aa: CASSLAWASGSSYEQYF
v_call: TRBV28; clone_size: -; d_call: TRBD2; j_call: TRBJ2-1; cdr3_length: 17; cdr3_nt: TGTGCCAGCAGTCCCTCTAGCGGGAGGGCCTTACCCAATGAGCAGTTCTTC; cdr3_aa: CASSPSSGRALPNEQFF
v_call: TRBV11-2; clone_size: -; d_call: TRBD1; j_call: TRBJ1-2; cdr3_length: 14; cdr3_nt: TGTGCCAGCAGCCTTGGGACAGGGCAGTTTATGAAGGGCTTC; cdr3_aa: CASSLGTGQFMKGF
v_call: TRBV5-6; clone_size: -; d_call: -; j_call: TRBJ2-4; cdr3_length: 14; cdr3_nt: TGTGCCAGCAGCTCAAGGGGAGCCAAAAACATTCAGTACTTC; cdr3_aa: CASSSRGAKNIQYF
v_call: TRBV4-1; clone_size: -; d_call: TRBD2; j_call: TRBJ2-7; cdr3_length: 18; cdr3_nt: TGCGCCAGCAGCCGGTGGACTAGCGGGACCTCCATCTCCTACGAGCAGTACTTC; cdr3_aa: CASSRWTSGTSISYEQYF
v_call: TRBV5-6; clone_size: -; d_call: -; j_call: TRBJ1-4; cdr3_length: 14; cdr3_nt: TGTGCCAGCACCCTGGAGAGGGCCAATGAAAAACTGTTTTTT; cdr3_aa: CASTLERANEKLFF
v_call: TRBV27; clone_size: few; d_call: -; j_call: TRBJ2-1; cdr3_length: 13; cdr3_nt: TGTGCCAGCAGTCCCGCAGCCCAGATTGAGCAGTTCTTC; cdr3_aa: CASSPAAQIEQFF
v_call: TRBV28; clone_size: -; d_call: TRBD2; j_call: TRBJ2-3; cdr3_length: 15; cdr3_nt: TGTGCCACCTCCGGACTAGCGGGGGTCACAGATACGCAGTATTTT; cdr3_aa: CATSGLAGVTDTQYF
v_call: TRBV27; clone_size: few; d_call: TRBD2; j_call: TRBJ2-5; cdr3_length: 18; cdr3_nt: TGTGCCAGCAGTTTTCCCAGACTAGCGGGAGTATCACGGGAGACCCAGTACTTC; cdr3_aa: CASSFPRLAGVSRETQYF
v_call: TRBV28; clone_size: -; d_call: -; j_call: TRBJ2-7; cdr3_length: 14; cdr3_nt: TGTGCCAGCAGTTTAGGCGGGTCGGTTTACGAGCAGTACTTC; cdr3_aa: CASSLGGSVYEQYF
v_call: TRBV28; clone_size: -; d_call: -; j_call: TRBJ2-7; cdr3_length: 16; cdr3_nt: TGTGCCAGCAGTTTTGAAGGCCATGAACGGACCTACGAGCAGTACTTC; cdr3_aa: CASSFEGHERTYEQYF
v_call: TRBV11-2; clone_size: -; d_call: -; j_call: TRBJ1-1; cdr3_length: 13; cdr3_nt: TGTGCCAGCAGCTTGGGGCAGTACACTGAAGCTTTCTTT; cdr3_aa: CASSLGQYTEAFF
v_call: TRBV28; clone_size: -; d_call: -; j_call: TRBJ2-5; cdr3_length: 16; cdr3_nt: TGTGCCAGCAGTTTTGCGGGGGCTCGGCAACAAGAGACCCAGTACTTC; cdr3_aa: CASSFAGARQQETQYF
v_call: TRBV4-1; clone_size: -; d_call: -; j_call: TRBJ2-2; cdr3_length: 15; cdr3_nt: TGCGCCAGCAATACCCGGATTGCGAACACCGGGGAGCTGTTTTTT; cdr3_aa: CASNTRIANTGELFF
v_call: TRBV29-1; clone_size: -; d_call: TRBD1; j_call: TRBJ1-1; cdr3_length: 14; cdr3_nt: TGCAGCGTTGAACAGCTCCAGGGGGAGACTGAAGCTTTCTTT; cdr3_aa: CSVEQLQGETEAFF
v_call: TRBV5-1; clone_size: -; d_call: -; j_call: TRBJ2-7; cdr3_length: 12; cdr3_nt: TGCGCCAGCAGCTTACGGGGTTACGAGCAGTACTTC; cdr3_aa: CASSLRGYEQYF
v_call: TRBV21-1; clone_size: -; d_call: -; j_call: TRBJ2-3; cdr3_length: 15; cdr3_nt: TGTGCCAGCAGCAAAGAAAGGAGTAGCACAGATACGCAGTATTTT; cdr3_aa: CASSKERSSTDTQYF
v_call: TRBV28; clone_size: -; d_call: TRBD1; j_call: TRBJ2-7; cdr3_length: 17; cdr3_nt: TGTGCCAGCAGTCACCGACAGGGCAGACTCGGAGAAGACGAGCAGTACTTC; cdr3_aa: CASSHRQGRLGEDEQYF
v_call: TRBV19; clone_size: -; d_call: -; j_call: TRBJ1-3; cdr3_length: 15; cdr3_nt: TGTGCCAGTAGTAGTTCTACCGGAACTGGAAACACCATATATTTT; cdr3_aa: CASSSSTGTGNTIYF
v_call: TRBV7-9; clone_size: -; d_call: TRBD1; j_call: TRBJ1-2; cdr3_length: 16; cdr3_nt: TGTGCCAGCAGCTATACCGGCAGACAGGGGATCTATGGCTACACCTTC; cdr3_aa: CASSYTGRQGIYGYTF
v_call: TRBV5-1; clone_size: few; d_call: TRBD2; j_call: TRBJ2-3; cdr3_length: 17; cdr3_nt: TGCGCCAGCAGAGTCACCTTAGCTAGCGGAGCGACAGATACGCAGTATTTT; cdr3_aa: CASRVTLASGATDTQYF
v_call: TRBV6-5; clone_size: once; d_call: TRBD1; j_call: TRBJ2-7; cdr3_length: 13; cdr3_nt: TGTGCCAGCAATAGGGACAGGACCGCCGAGCAGTACTTC; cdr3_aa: CASNRDRTAEQYF
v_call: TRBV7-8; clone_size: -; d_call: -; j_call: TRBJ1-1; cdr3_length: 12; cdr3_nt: TGTGCCAGCAGCTTAGGGACAGCTGAAGCTTTCTTT; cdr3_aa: CASSLGTAEAFF
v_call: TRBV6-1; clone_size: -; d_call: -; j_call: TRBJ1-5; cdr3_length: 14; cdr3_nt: TGTGCCAGCAGTGACCGCCTCGTCGGTCGGCCCCAGCATTTT; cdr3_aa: CASSDRLVGRPQHF
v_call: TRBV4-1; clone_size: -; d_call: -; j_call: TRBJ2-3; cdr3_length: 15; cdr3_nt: TGCGCCAGCAGCCAAGATAGCGCCACGACAGATACGCAGTATTTT; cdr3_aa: CASSQDSATTDTQYF
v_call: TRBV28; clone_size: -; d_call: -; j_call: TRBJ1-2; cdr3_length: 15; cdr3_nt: TGTGCCAGCAGTCCCGGGGGAGGGCTCGTTTATGGCTACACCTTC; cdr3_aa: CASSPGGGLVYGYTF
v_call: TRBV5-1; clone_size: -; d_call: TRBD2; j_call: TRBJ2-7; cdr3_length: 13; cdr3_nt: TGCGCCAGCAGCATTGGACTAGCCTACGAGCAGTACTTC; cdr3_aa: CASSIGLAYEQYF
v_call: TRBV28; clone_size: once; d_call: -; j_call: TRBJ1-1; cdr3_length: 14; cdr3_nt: TGTGCCAGCAGTATAGGGAGATCGAACACTGAAGCTTTCTTT; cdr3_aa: CASSIGRSNTEAFF
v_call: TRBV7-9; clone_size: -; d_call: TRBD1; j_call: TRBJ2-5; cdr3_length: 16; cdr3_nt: TGTGCCAGCAGCTTACGGACAGGGGTAACGATAGAGACCCAGTACTTC; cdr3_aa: CASSLRTGVTIETQYF
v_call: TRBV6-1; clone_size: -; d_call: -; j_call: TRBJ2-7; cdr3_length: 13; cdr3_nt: TGTGCCAGCAGTGCTTGGACAGACTACGAGCAGTACTTC; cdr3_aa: CASSAWTDYEQYF
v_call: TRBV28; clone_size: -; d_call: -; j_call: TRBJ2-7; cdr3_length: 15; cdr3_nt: TGTGCCAGCAGACTTTCTGGTAGCGGAGCCTACGAGCAGTACTTC; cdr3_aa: CASRLSGSGAYEQYF
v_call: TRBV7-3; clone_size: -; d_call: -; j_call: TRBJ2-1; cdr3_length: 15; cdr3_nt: TGTGCCAGCAGCTTAGCCCCCCTAGAATCCAATGAGCAGTTCTTC; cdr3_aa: CASSLAPLESNEQFF
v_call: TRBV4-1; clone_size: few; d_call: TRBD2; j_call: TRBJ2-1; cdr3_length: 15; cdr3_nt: TGCGCCAGCAGCTTCGGACTAGCGGCTTACAATGAGCAGTTCTTC; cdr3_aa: CASSFGLAAYNEQFF
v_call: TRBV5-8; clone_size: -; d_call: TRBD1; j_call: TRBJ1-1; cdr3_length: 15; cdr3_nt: TGTGCCAGCAGCTCCCGGGACAGTTTGAACACTGAAGCTTTCTTT; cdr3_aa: CASSSRDSLNTEAFF
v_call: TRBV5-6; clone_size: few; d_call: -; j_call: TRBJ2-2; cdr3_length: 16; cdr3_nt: TGTGCCAGCAGCTTGGGGGCTGCAGGGTTTGGCGGGGAGCTGTTTTTT; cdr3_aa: CASSLGAAGFGGELFF
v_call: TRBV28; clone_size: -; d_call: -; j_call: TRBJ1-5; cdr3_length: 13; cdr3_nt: TGTGCCAGCAAAGGGATCAGCAATCAGCCCCAGCATTTT; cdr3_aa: CASKGISNQPQHF
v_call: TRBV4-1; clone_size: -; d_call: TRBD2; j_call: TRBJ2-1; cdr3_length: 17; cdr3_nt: TGCGCCAGCAGCCAAGATCTGGCGGGAGCCCAGACGGTGGAGCAGTTCTTC; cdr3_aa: CASSQDLAGAQTVEQFF
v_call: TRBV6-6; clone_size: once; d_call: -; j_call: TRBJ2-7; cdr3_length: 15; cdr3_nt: TGTGCCAGCAGTTACTCGAGGACTATCGGCTACGAGCAGTACTTC; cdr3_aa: CASSYSRTIGYEQYF